Presented here are 2 T cell receptor beta chains from one specimen sequenced in a study of cytomegalovirus exposure and HLA in healthy donors. With 60 Vbeta and 13 Jbeta primers, the PCR was carried out. The method was immunoSEQ multiplex PCR; TCRdb's version includes in-frame clones alone and lacks a portion of them. The sample consists of roughly 100,000 clones, 79% of them appearing once. The sample taken for sequencing was PBMCs. These receptors all stem from a man between 50 and 59 years old in good health and CMV-seropositive.

The rearrangement joins TRBV18 to TRBJ2-1, with 8 bases lining up with TRBD1. CDR3 size: 16 residues. Trimming removed 3 bases from V and 3 bases from J; junction bases left unmatched: 7. Per the germline V gene, CDR1 is KGHSH and CDR2 is LQKENI. CDR3 amino acids: CASSPGQGDYYNEQFF. CDR3 coding DNA: TGTGCCAGCTCACCCGGACAGGGAGATTACTACAATGAGCAGTTCTTC.

Regarding this clone: The germline gene is not matched at one end of the junction; a read error may be the cause. The J gene is TRBJ2-7, the V gene TRBV28; 14 bases agree with TRBD2. The CDR3 has 16 amino acids. The germline V gene has CDR1 MDHEN and CDR2 SYDVKM. CDR3: CASSLSGLAGDREQYF. CDR3 nucleotides: TGTGCCAGCAGCTTATCGGGACTAGCGGGAGACCGGGAGCAGTACTTC.